A selection of T cell receptor beta chains follows, all from one sample in a study of T cells after yellow fever vaccination. MiXCR was run by TCRdb on the 5' RACE reads, yielding one entry per CDR3 protein. The sample shows about 170,000 distinct CDR3 sequences, roughly 11% of them seen only once. This sample comprised CD8+ T cells sorted from PBMCs, obtained 15 days after the yellow fever booster vaccination. These receptors were obtained from a man between 18 and 35 years old who received the YFV17D yellow fever vaccine. Each CDR3 is given with its conserved first and last residue. A D gene is named only where the DNA matches it firmly. Size tells how often a clone was seen (once, few, many) or the class of an expanded clone, and some rows leave it out.

CDR3 DNA: TGTGCCAGCACCCAAATCGGATCCTACAATGAGCAGTTCTTC
CDR3 protein: CASTQIGSYNEQFF
J gene: TRBJ2-1
D gene: NA
clone size: once
V gene: TRBV6-5

CDR3 DNA: TGTGCCTCAAGCGGGGGTGTTTTGAGGGGACTGAACACCGGGGAGCTGTTTTTT
CDR3 protein: CASSGGVLRGLNTGELFF
J gene: TRBJ2-2
D gene: TRBD2
clone size: few
V gene: TRBV27

CDR3 DNA: TGTGCCAGTAGTATAGGGACAGCCGGGGAGCTGTTTTTT
CDR3 protein: CASSIGTAGELFF
J gene: TRBJ2-2
D gene: NA
clone size: NA
V gene: TRBV19

CDR3 DNA: TGCAGCGTTGAAGGGAACTTCAGGGGGCCGAGCTACGAGCAGTACTTC
CDR3 protein: CSVEGNFRGPSYEQYF
J gene: TRBJ2-7
D gene: TRBD1
clone size: NA
V gene: TRBV29-1

CDR3 DNA: TGTGCCAGCAGCTCAAACTTCGACAGGGGAAACACTGAAGCTTTCTTT
CDR3 protein: CASSSNFDRGNTEAFF
J gene: TRBJ1-1
D gene: TRBD1
clone size: few
V gene: TRBV7-9

CDR3 DNA: TGTGCCAGCAGCTTAGCTGGGCCTAGGGACTATGGCTACACCTTC
CDR3 protein: CASSLAGPRDYGYTF
J gene: TRBJ1-2
D gene: NA
clone size: NA
V gene: TRBV7-6

CDR3 DNA: TGTGCCAGCAGCTCTGGGCAAGGGATGAACACTGAAGCTTTCTTT
CDR3 protein: CASSSGQGMNTEAFF
J gene: TRBJ1-1
D gene: NA
clone size: NA
V gene: TRBV7-9

CDR3 DNA: TGCGCCAGCACGGACGGGGGAAATTCACCCCTCCACTTT
CDR3 protein: CASTDGGNSPLHF
J gene: TRBJ1-6
D gene: NA
clone size: few
V gene: TRBV5-1

CDR3 DNA: TGTGCCAGCAGCTTAGCGCCTAGCAGTCCCTATGGCTACACCTTC
CDR3 protein: CASSLAPSSPYGYTF
J gene: TRBJ1-2
D gene: NA
clone size: few
V gene: TRBV7-8

CDR3 DNA: TGTGCCAGCTCACCAGGGTACACCGGGGAGCTGTTTTTT
CDR3 protein: CASSPGYTGELFF
J gene: TRBJ2-2
D gene: NA
clone size: many
V gene: TRBV18

CDR3 DNA: TGCAGTGCTGGGATCGGGCGGATGAACACTGAAGCTTTCTTT
CDR3 protein: CSAGIGRMNTEAFF
J gene: TRBJ1-1
D gene: NA
clone size: few
V gene: TRBV20-1

CDR3 DNA: TGTGCCAGCAGTCTCCGGCAGGGCACTGAAGCTTTCTTT
CDR3 protein: CASSLRQGTEAFF
J gene: TRBJ1-1
D gene: NA
clone size: NA
V gene: TRBV2

CDR3 DNA: TGTGCCAGCAGCCAATTCGGACTAGATGGACAAGAGACCCAGTACTTC
CDR3 protein: CASSQFGLDGQETQYF
J gene: TRBJ2-5
D gene: TRBD2
clone size: few
V gene: TRBV3-1

CDR3 DNA: TGTGCCAGCAGCGTCGGAGGCAGGACAACTAATGAAAAACTGTTTTTT
CDR3 protein: CASSVGGRTTNEKLFF
J gene: TRBJ1-4
D gene: NA
clone size: NA
V gene: TRBV9

CDR3 DNA: TGCGCCAGCAGCCAAGATGTACAGGGCACCGGGGAGCTGTTTTTT
CDR3 protein: CASSQDVQGTGELFF
J gene: TRBJ2-2
D gene: NA
clone size: NA
V gene: TRBV4-1

CDR3 DNA: TGCAGTGCTAGTGGACTAGCGGGGCATCCAGATACGCAGTATTTT
CDR3 protein: CSASGLAGHPDTQYF
J gene: TRBJ2-3
D gene: TRBD2
clone size: NA
V gene: TRBV20-1

CDR3 DNA: TGCAGTGCTAGAGGTTATAATTCACCCCTCCACTTT
CDR3 protein: CSARGYNSPLHF
J gene: TRBJ1-6
D gene: NA
clone size: few
V gene: TRBV20-1

CDR3 DNA: TGTGCCAGCAGCTTAGGGGACTGGCCCTACGAGCAGTACTTC
CDR3 protein: CASSLGDWPYEQYF
J gene: TRBJ2-7
D gene: NA
clone size: NA
V gene: TRBV7-2

CDR3 DNA: TGTGCCACCAGCAGTTCGCGGGGGGGCTCCAATGAGCAGTTCTTC
CDR3 protein: CATSSSRGGSNEQFF
J gene: TRBJ2-1
D gene: TRBD2
clone size: few
V gene: TRBV15

CDR3 DNA: TGCGCCAGCAGCCCCGGACAAGGGGATGAAAAACTGTTTTTT
CDR3 protein: CASSPGQGDEKLFF
J gene: TRBJ1-4
D gene: NA
clone size: many
V gene: TRBV4-1

CDR3 DNA: TGCGCCAGCAGCCAGCGGACAGGGGGCGAATTCACTGAAGCTTTCTTT
CDR3 protein: CASSQRTGGEFTEAFF
J gene: TRBJ1-1
D gene: TRBD1
clone size: few
V gene: TRBV4-3

CDR3 DNA: TGCAGTGCCAGGGAGACAGGGGCAGAGTACAATGAGCAGTTCTTC
CDR3 protein: CSARETGAEYNEQFF
J gene: TRBJ2-1
D gene: TRBD1
clone size: few
V gene: TRBV20-1

CDR3 DNA: TGTGCCAGCAGCTACAGATCAGATACGCAGTATTTT
CDR3 protein: CASSYRSDTQYF
J gene: TRBJ2-3
D gene: NA
clone size: NA
V gene: TRBV7-3

CDR3 DNA: TGTGCCAGCAGCTCTATCGGGCCCCCCGACAATGAGCAGTTCTTC
CDR3 protein: CASSSIGPPDNEQFF
J gene: TRBJ2-1
D gene: NA
clone size: NA
V gene: TRBV7-9

CDR3 DNA: TGCGCCAGCGGACTAAGGACCCCTAACACCGGGGAGCTGTTTTTT
CDR3 protein: CASGLRTPNTGELFF
J gene: TRBJ2-2
D gene: NA
clone size: few
V gene: TRBV4-1

CDR3 DNA: TGTGCCAGCAGGGACAGGGGCCACCAAGAGACCCAGTACTTC
CDR3 protein: CASRDRGHQETQYF
J gene: TRBJ2-5
D gene: TRBD1
clone size: NA
V gene: TRBV12-3/TRBV12-4

CDR3 DNA: TGTGCCAGCAGCTCCAGTCCCGGGACAGGGATAGGCGACGGTGAGCAGTTCTTC
CDR3 protein: CASSSSPGTGIGDGEQFF
J gene: TRBJ2-1
D gene: TRBD1
clone size: NA
V gene: TRBV7-3

CDR3 DNA: TGCAGCGCCAGAGTCCCGGCAGAGAGCTCCTACGAGCAGTACTTC
CDR3 protein: CSARVPAESSYEQYF
J gene: TRBJ2-7
D gene: NA
clone size: NA
V gene: TRBV29-1

CDR3 DNA: TGTGCCAGCAGCTCGCCGACCCCCCCCATCATGAACACTGAAGCTTTCTTT
CDR3 protein: CASSSPTPPIMNTEAFF
J gene: TRBJ1-1
D gene: NA
clone size: few
V gene: TRBV5-5

CDR3 DNA: TGTGCCAGCAGCGACCGGACTAGCGGGGGACTCCAAGAGACCCAGTACTTC
CDR3 protein: CASSDRTSGGLQETQYF
J gene: TRBJ2-5
D gene: TRBD2
clone size: few
V gene: TRBV7-9

CDR3 DNA: TGTGCCAGCGGCGTACAAAAATTATACGAGCAGTACTTC
CDR3 protein: CASGVQKLYEQYF
J gene: TRBJ2-7
D gene: NA
clone size: few
V gene: TRBV27

CDR3 DNA: TGTGCCAGCAGCTTAGGGGGACAGGTTGTTGGCTACACCTTC
CDR3 protein: CASSLGGQVVGYTF
J gene: TRBJ1-2
D gene: TRBD1
clone size: few
V gene: TRBV11-2

CDR3 DNA: TGCAGTGCTAGAGATTTAGCGCGATCAGGGGGCGTCGAGCAGTACTTC
CDR3 protein: CSARDLARSGGVEQYF
J gene: TRBJ2-7
D gene: TRBD1
clone size: NA
V gene: TRBV20-1

CDR3 DNA: TGCGCCAGCAGCCAAGACTTTCCGGTTAATTCACCCCTCCACTTT
CDR3 protein: CASSQDFPVNSPLHF
J gene: TRBJ1-6
D gene: NA
clone size: NA
V gene: TRBV4-3

CDR3 DNA: TGTGCCAGCAGTTACGGGGCCCTGACGGCAGATACGCAGTATTTT
CDR3 protein: CASSYGALTADTQYF
J gene: TRBJ2-3
D gene: NA
clone size: few
V gene: TRBV6-5

CDR3 DNA: TGTGCCATCAGTGAGTTAAACGGACAGGGCTATGGCTACACCTTC
CDR3 protein: CAISELNGQGYGYTF
J gene: TRBJ1-2
D gene: TRBD1
clone size: NA
V gene: TRBV10-3

CDR3 DNA: TGTGCCAGCAGTTACTCTAGGCAGGGCTCCTACGAGCAGTACTTC
CDR3 protein: CASSYSRQGSYEQYF
J gene: TRBJ2-7
D gene: NA
clone size: many
V gene: TRBV6-6

CDR3 DNA: TGTGCCAGCAGCCAAGTGGGGGATCAGCCCCAGCATTTT
CDR3 protein: CASSQVGDQPQHF
J gene: TRBJ1-5
D gene: NA
clone size: few
V gene: TRBV7-8

CDR3 DNA: TGTGCCAGCAGCCCCTCCCCAGGGTCGGTCTCCGGCGAGCAGTACTTC
CDR3 protein: CASSPSPGSVSGEQYF
J gene: TRBJ2-7
D gene: NA
clone size: few
V gene: TRBV27

CDR3 DNA: TGTGCCAGCAGGGCAACAGGGACGAAAAACATTCAGTACTTC
CDR3 protein: CASRATGTKNIQYF
J gene: TRBJ2-4
D gene: NA
clone size: few
V gene: TRBV11-2

CDR3 DNA: TGCAGCGTTGGGGGACTAGCGGGGTTCGCCCTCCACAATGAGCAGTTCTTC
CDR3 protein: CSVGGLAGFALHNEQFF
J gene: TRBJ2-1
D gene: TRBD2
clone size: many
V gene: TRBV29-1